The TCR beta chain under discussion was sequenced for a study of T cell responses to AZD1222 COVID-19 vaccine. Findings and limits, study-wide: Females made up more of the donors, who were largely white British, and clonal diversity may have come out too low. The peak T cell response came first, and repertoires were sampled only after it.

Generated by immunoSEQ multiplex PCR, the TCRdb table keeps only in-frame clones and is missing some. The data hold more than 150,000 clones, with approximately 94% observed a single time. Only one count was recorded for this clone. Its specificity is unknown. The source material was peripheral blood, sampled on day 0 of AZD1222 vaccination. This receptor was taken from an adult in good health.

As DNA, the CDR3 is TGTGCCAGCAGCCCTGGGTGGAGGGATGAAAAACTGTTTTTT. Protein product: CASSPGWRDEKLFF. This chain joins TRBV21-1 and TRBJ1-4. TRBV21-1 represents a pseudogene. The CDR3 loop spans 14 amino acids.